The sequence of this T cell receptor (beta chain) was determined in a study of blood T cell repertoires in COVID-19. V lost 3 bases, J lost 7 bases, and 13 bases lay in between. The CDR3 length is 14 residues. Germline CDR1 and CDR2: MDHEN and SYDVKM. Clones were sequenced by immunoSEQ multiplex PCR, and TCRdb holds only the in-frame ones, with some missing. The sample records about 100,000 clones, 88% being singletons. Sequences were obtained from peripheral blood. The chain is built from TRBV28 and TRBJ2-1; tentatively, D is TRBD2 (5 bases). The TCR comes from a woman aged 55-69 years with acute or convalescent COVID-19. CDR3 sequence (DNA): TGTGCCAGCAGTTTGGGGAGAAATGGTAATGAGCAGTTCTTC. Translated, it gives CASSLGRNGNEQFF.